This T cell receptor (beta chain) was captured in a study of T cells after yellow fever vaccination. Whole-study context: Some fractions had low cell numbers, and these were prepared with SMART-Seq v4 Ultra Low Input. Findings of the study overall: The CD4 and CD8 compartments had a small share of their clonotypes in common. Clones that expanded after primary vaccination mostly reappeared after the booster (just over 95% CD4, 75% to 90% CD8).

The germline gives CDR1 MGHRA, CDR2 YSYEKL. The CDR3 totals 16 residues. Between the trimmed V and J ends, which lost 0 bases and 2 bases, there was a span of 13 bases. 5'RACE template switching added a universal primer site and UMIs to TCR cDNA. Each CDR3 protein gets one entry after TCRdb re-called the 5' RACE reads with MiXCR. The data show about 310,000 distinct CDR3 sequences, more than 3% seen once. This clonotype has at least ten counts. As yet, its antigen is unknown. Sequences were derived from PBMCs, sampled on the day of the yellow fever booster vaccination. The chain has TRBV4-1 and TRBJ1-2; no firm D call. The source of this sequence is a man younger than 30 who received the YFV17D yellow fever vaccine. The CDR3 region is CASSQEVTERNYGYTF. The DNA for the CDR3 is TGCGCCAGCAGCCAAGAAGTAACGGAAAGGAACTATGGCTACACCTTC.